This T cell receptor beta chain was retrieved from a study of T cells in narcolepsy. On the study more broadly: Healthy controls were enrolled alongside patients with narcolepsy type 1 or type 2.

As for this clone: Its antigen is currently unknown.

Study-level results: Comparing one patient's CSF and blood CD4+ clonotypes highlighted HCRT- and TRIB2-specific autoreactive clonotypes.

The V and J ends lost 7 bases and 0 bases respectively, with 10 bases between them. The CDR3 is 14 residues long. Germline V gene lookup returns CDR1 MDHEN and CDR2 SYDVKM. Sequencing used immunoSEQ multiplex PCR; TCRdb keeps in-frame clones, though not all of them. The sample holds 25,000 or so clones, roughly 85% seen once. V is TRBV28 and J is TRBJ2-1; D gene unclear. Sequencing was performed on memory (CD45RA-) CD4+ T cells from blood. This TCR came from a human donor in good health. The CDR3 sequence: CASTDLSSYNEQFF. The DNA of the CDR3 is TGTGCCAGCACAGATCTGAGCTCCTACAATGAGCAGTTCTTC.